One sample yielded the 5 T cell receptor beta chains listed below, sequenced in a study of OX40 agonist ivuxolimab in advanced cancers. The method was immunoSEQ multiplex PCR; TCRdb's version includes in-frame clones alone and lacks a portion of them. This table has approximately 65,000 clones, roughly 90% appearing once. The sample here was CD4+ or CD8+ T cells sorted from blood, taken in a trial of the OX40 agonist ivuxolimab. These receptors were obtained from an adult with an advanced solid tumor such as melanoma, head and neck, liver or kidney cancer.

This sequence joins TRBV19 and TRBJ2-2; the match to TRBD1 covers 8 bases. CDR3 size: 16 residues. Losses at the gene ends were 5 bases for V and 8 bases for J; bases not matched to a gene: 13. Germline-derived CDR1 and CDR2 are LNHDA and SQIVND (reference sequence). The CDR3 DNA follows: TGTGCCAGTAGTCCGGATGGGACAGGTTTGATTGGGGAGCTGTTTTTT. This encodes CASSPDGTGLIGELFF. Full variable domain (rest looked up from reference TRBV19 and TRBJ2-2): DGGITQSPKYLFRKEGQNVTLSCEQNLNHDAMYWYRQDPGQGLRLIYYSQIVNDFQKGDIAEGYSVSREKKESFPLTVTSAQKNPTAFYLCASSPDGTGLIGELFFGEGSRLTVL.

V is TRBV11-2 and J is TRBJ2-7; a possible D gene is TRBD1 (5 bases). V was clipped by 1 base and J by 1 base, with 11 bases between them. Germline lookup yields CDR1 SGHAT and CDR2 FQNNGV. The CDR3 extends over 15 amino acids. This CDR3 reads CASSLGPDSSYEQYF. The CDR3 DNA is TGTGCCAGCAGCTTAGGACCTGACAGTTCCTACGAGCAGTACTTC.

The rearrangement links TRBV15 to TRBJ1-4; perhaps TRBD1 as D (5 bases). Trimming shortened V by 3 bases and J by 8 bases, and 10 bases separated the two germline ends. This CDR3 contains 13 residues. Germline V gene sequence: CDR1 LNHNV, CDR2 YYDKDF (reference sequence). This chain's CDR3 is CATSRGDREKLFF. CDR3 nucleotides: TGTGCCACCAGCAGGGGGGATCGGGAAAAACTGTTTTTT.

This clone was counted once. The chain is built from TRBV11-2 and TRBJ2-1; D may be TRBD1 (6 bases). The V end lost 4 bases, the J end lost 15 bases, and 19 bases lay between the germline ends. Germline V gene sequence: CDR1 SGHAT, CDR2 FQNNGV. This CDR3 is built from 13 residues. CDR3 sequence (DNA): TGTGCCAGCAGCTACTCCCGGGACACTGGGTGGTTCTTC. Translated: CASSYSRDTGWFF.

V is TRBV11-2 and J is TRBJ1-1; maybe TRBD1 (6 bases). The germline V gene has CDR1 SGHAT and CDR2 FQNNGV. This CDR3 contains 16 residues. Trimming removed 2 bases from V and 6 bases from J, with 19 bases in between. CDR3 protein: CASSLSLDGGRAEAFF. DNA for the CDR3: TGTGCCAGCAGCTTATCCCTGGACGGGGGGCGCGCTGAAGCTTTCTTT. Full variable domain (missing parts from reference TRBV11-2 and TRBJ1-1): EAGVAQSPRYKIIEKRQSVAFWCNPISGHATLYWYQQILGQGPKLLIQFQNNGVVDDSQLPKDRFSAERLKGVDSTLKIQPAKLEDSAVYLCASSLSLDGGRAEAFFGQGTRLTVV.